This T cell receptor (beta chain) was identified in a study of cytomegalovirus exposure and HLA in healthy donors. The CDR3 consists of 16 residues. V shed 3 bases and J shed 3 bases, with 15 bases lying between them. Germline V gene data show CDR1 as MDHEN and CDR2 as SYDVKM. Researchers ran the PCR with 60 Vbeta and 13 Jbeta primers. The table came from immunoSEQ multiplex PCR; TCRdb's copy has only in-frame clones and leaves some out. The sample comprises a few hundred thousand clones, roughly 80% of which are singletons, and 0.3% rests with the top ten. This TCR came from a girl aged 2-10 years in good health and CMV-seronegative. Sequencing used PBMCs. V usage is TRBV28 and J usage is TRBJ1-5; TRBD1 is a possible D gene (6 bases). CDR3 amino acids: CASSFRFTGYNQPQHF. The CDR3 DNA reads TGTGCCAGCAGTTTCCGGTTTACAGGGTACAATCAGCCCCAGCATTTT. The full variable domain, its missing parts supplied by reference TRBV28 and TRBJ1-5, is DVKVTQSSRYLVKRTGEKVFLECVQDMDHENMFWYRQDPGLGLRLIYFSYDVKMKEKGDIPEGYSVSREKKERFSLILESASTNQTSMYLCASSFRFTGYNQPQHFGDGTRLSIL.